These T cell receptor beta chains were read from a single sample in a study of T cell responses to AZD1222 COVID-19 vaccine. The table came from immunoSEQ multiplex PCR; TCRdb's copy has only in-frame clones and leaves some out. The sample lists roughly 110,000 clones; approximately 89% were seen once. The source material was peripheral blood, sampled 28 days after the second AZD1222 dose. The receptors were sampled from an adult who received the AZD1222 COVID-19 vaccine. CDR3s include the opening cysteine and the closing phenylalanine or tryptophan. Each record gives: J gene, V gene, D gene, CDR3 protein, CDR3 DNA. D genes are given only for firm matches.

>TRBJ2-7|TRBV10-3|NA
CAIKDLPSSYEQYF
TGTGCCATCAAGGACCTACCGAGCTCCTACGAGCAGTACTTC
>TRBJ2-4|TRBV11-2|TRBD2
CASSIQRGGNIQYF
TGTGCCAGCAGCATTCAGAGGGGAGGGAACATTCAGTACTTC
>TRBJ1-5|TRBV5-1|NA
CASSTGESNQPQHF
TGCGCCAGCAGCACGGGAGAAAGCAATCAGCCCCAGCATTTT
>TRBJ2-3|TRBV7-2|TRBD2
CASSLVYGGAGTDTQYF
TGTGCCAGCAGCCTGGTCTACGGGGGGGCCGGCACAGATACGCAGTATTTT
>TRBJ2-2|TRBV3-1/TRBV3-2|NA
CASSQVRGTGELFF
TGTGCCAGCAGCCAAGTACGAGGTACCGGGGAGCTGTTTTTT
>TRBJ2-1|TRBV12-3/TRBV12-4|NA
CASSLWGDEQFF
TGTGCCAGCAGTTTATGGGGAGATGAGCAGTTCTTC
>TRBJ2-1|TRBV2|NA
CAISAGTTGNEQFF
TGTGCCATATCGGCCGGGACCACGGGGAATGAGCAGTTCTTC
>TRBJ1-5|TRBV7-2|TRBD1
CASRRTGGSNQPQHF
TGTGCCAGCAGGCGCACAGGGGGGAGCAATCAGCCCCAGCATTTT
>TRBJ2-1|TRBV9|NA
CASSVATSGGYNEQFF
TGTGCCAGCAGCGTAGCTACGAGCGGCGGCTACAATGAGCAGTTCTTC
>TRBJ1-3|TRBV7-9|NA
CASSLEAQGYTIYF
TGTGCCAGCAGCTTAGAGGCGCAGGGGTACACCATATATTTT
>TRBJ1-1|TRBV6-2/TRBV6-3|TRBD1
CASSYSRTGEGDAEAFF
TGTGCCAGCAGTTACTCCCGGACAGGGGAGGGTGACGCTGAAGCTTTCTTT
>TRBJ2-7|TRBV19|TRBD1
CASSIGQGSGYEQYF
TGTGCCAGTAGTATCGGACAGGGAAGTGGATACGAGCAGTACTTC